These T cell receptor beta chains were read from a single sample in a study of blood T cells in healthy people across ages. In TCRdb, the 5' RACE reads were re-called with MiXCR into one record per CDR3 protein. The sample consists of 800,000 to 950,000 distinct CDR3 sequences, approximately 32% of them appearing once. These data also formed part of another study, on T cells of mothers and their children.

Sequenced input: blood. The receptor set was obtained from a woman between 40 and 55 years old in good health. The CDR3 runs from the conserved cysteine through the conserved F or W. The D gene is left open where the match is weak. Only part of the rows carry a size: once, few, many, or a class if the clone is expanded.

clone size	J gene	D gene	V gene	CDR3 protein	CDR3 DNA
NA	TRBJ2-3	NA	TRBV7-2	CASSSPPTDTQYF	TGTGCCAGCAGCTCACCACCCACAGATACGCAGTATTTT
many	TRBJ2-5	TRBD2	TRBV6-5	CASSYSVRGYQETQYF	TGTGCCAGCAGTTACTCGGTGCGGGGGTACCAAGAGACCCAGTACTTC
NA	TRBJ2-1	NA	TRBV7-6	CASSLGFRGSGSYNEQFF	TGTGCCAGCAGCTTAGGCTTCAGGGGGAGCGGGTCCTACAATGAGCAGTTCTTC
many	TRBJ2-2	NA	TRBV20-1	CSASPWGDGELFF	TGCAGTGCTAGCCCGTGGGGTGACGGGGAGCTGTTTTTT
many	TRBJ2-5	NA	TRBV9	CASSIGPSPQETQYF	TGTGCCAGCAGCATAGGACCGAGTCCCCAAGAGACCCAGTACTTC
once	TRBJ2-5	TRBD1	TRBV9	CASSPPGQGAREQYF	TGTGCCAGCAGCCCGCCGGGACAGGGGGCTCGTGAGCAGTACTTC
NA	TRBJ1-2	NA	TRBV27	CASSPLAVIVTGYGYTF	TGTGCCAGCAGTCCGCTCGCGGTAATCGTAACGGGCTATGGCTACACCTTC
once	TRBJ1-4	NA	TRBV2	CASSGRGSEGEKLFF	TGTGCCAGCAGTGGAAGAGGCTCCGAAGGTGAAAAACTGTTTTTT
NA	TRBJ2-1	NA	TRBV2	CASRGRVNNEQFF	TGTGCCAGCAGGGGTAGGGTTAATAATGAGCAGTTCTTC
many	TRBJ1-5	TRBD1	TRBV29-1	CSVAPTDRDQPQHF	TGCAGCGTTGCTCCAACGGACAGGGACCAGCCCCAGCATTTT
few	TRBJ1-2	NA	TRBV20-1	CSARERINYGYTF	TGCAGTGCTAGAGAGAGGATTAACTATGGCTACACCTTC
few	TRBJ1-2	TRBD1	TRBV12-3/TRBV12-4	CASSADRAGYTF	TGTGCCAGCAGTGCGGACAGGGCCGGCTACACCTTC
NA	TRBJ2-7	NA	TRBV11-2	CASSLVGIKANYEQYF	TGTGCCAGCAGCTTAGTCGGAATAAAGGCCAACTACGAGCAGTACTTC
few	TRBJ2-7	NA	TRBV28	CASSLPRCEQYF	TGTGCCAGCAGTTTGCCCAGGTGCGAGCAGTACTTC
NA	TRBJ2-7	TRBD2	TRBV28	CASSLGRETKVYEQYF	TGTGCCAGCAGTTTAGGGCGGGAGACAAAAGTCTACGAGCAGTACTTC
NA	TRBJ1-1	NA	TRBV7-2	CASSLVGVENTEAFF	TGTGCCAGCAGCTTAGTGGGGGTTGAGAACACTGAAGCTTTCTTT
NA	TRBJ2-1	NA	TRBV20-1	CSGGAGYNEQFF	TGCAGTGGTGGGGCCGGATACAATGAGCAGTTCTTC
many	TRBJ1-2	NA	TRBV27	CASSFRQGQEGYTF	TGTGCCAGCAGTTTCCGTCAGGGGCAAGAAGGCTACACCTTC
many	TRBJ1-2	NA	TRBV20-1	CSARDLELGDHGYTF	TGCAGTGCTAGAGATTTAGAGCTGGGGGATCATGGCTACACCTTC
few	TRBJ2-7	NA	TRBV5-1	CASSFRQGLPYEQYF	TGCGCCAGCAGCTTCCGGCAGGGCCTCCCCTACGAGCAGTACTTC
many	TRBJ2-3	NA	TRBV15	CATSRELVGTDTQYF	TGTGCCACCAGCAGAGAATTGGTGGGCACAGATACGCAGTATTTT
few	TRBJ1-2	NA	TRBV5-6	CASSLAGDILRYTF	TGTGCCAGCAGCTTGGCAGGTGACATCCTTCGCTACACCTTC
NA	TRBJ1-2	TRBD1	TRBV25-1	CASSEAGQGPPGFGYTF	TGTGCCAGCAGTGAAGCGGGACAGGGGCCGCCGGGGTTTGGCTACACCTTC
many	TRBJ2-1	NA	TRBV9	CASSVGTVAYNEQFF	TGTGCCAGCAGCGTAGGAACGGTGGCCTACAATGAGCAGTTCTTC
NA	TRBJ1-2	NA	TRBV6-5	CASSYWTDGNYGYTF	TGTGCCAGCAGTTATTGGACAGACGGCAACTATGGCTACACCTTC
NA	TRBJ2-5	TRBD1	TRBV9	CANSTRTGGWETQYF	TGTGCCAACAGCACCCGGACAGGGGGCTGGGAGACCCAGTACTTC
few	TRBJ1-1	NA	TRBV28	CASSFHEGLRTEAFF	TGTGCCAGCAGTTTCCACGAGGGGTTGAGGACTGAAGCTTTCTTT
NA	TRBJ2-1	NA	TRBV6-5	CASSYLHAGPPREFF	TGTGCCAGCAGTTACCTCCATGCAGGTCCTCCTAGGGAGTTCTTC
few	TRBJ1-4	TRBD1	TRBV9	CASSSGDRGVTNEKLFF	TGTGCCAGCAGCTCCGGGGACAGGGGTGTAACTAATGAAAAACTGTTTTTT
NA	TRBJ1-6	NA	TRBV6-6	CATIDRGGSYNSPLHF	TGTGCCACCATCGACCGAGGGGGCTCCTATAATTCACCCCTCCACTTT
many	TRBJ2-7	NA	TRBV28	CASSYGSGDEQYF	TGTGCCAGCAGTTACGGGAGTGGGGACGAGCAGTACTTC
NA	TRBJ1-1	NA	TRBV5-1	CASSLAPYRSMNTEAFF	TGCGCCAGCAGCTTGGCGCCTTACAGGAGCATGAACACTGAAGCTTTCTTT
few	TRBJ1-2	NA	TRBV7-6	CASSFPTEGRDGYTF	TGTGCCAGCAGCTTTCCCACCGAGGGTAGAGATGGCTACACCTTC
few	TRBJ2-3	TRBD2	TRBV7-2	CASSLVGLASGGYTDTQYF	TGTGCCAGCAGCTTAGTAGGGTTGGCTAGCGGGGGGTACACAGATACGCAGTATTTT
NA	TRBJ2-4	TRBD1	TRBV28	CASSSGTGGILAKNIQYF	TGTGCCAGCAGTTCCGGGACAGGGGGCATCTTGGCCAAAAACATTCAGTACTTC
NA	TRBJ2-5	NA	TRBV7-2	CASSFIRSQETQYF	TGTGCCAGCAGCTTTATAAGGTCCCAAGAGACCCAGTACTTC
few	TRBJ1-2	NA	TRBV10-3	CAISEDGGYGYTF	TGTGCCATCAGTGAGGATGGGGGCTATGGCTACACCTTC
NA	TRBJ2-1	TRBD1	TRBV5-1	CASSLIGQGNEQFF	TGCGCCAGCAGCTTGATCGGACAGGGTAATGAGCAGTTCTTC
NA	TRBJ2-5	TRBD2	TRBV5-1	CASSPSRGGGETQYF	TGCGCCAGCAGCCCCTCTAGAGGCGGGGGAGAGACCCAGTACTTC
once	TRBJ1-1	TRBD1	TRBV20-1	CSAGTGDEAFF	TGCAGTGCCGGGACAGGAGATGAAGCTTTCTTT
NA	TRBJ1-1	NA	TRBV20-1	CSAPRTQGVFTEAFF	TGCAGTGCTCCCAGGACACAGGGCGTATTCACTGAAGCTTTCTTT
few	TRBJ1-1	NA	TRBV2	CASKPSGMNTEAFF	TGTGCCAGTAAACCTTCAGGGATGAACACTGAAGCTTTCTTT
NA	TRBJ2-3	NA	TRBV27	CARFWGVVWTDTQYF	TGTGCCAGGTTTTGGGGTGTTGTGTGGACAGATACGCAGTATTTT
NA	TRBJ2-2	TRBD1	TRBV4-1	CASSQGGQALFF	TGCGCCAGCAGCCAAGGGGGACAGGCGCTGTTTTTT
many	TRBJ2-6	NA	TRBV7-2	CASSSGHISGANVLTF	TGTGCCAGCAGCTCGGGACACATCTCTGGGGCCAACGTCTTGACTTTC
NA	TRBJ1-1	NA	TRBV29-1	CSVQRGLNTEAFF	TGCAGCGTTCAACGCGGACTGAACACTGAAGCTTTCTTT
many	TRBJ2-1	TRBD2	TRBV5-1	CASSWSGGANNEQFF	TGCGCCAGCAGCTGGAGCGGGGGGGCAAACAATGAGCAGTTCTTC
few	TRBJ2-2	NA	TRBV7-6	CASSFSGRTGELFF	TGTGCCAGCAGCTTCTCAGGGAGGACCGGGGAGCTGTTTTTT
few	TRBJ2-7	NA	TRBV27	CASSFISTGEQYF	TGTGCCAGCAGTTTTATATCAACGGGCGAGCAGTACTTC
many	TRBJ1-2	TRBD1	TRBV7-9	CASSLGTGDGYTF	TGTGCCAGCAGCTTAGGGACAGGGGACGGCTACACCTTC
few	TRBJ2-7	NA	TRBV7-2	CVSSLWPSDSYEQYF	TGTGTCAGCAGCTTATGGCCTAGCGACTCCTACGAGCAGTACTTC